This T cell receptor beta chain appears in the sequencing data of a study of T-cell memory formation after mild COVID-19. To note about this clonotype: No antigen is known for it.

A 5'RACE reaction primed in the constant segment made cDNA libraries of TCR alpha and TCR beta, and these carried sample barcodes and UMIs. TCRdb re-called the 5' RACE reads through MiXCR, storing one row per CDR3 protein. The table shows 200,000 to 250,000 distinct CDR3 sequences, with approximately 9% occurring only once. Study conclusions and caveats: The main location of contracting CD4+ clones was CM and EM, and that of contracting CD8+ clones was EMRA.

This TCR was recovered from a man aged 18 to 30 who had mild COVID-19 (a few samples of this study predate the infection). Cell type and time point are not known. Specimen: PBMCs or a T cell subset sorted from them (not recorded which).

The CDR3 DNA follows: TGTGCCAGCAGTGAAAGAGAGCCCAATGAGCAGTTCTTC. Protein sequence: CASSEREPNEQFF. The gene calls are TRBV6-1 and TRBJ2-1; D not resolved. Trimming pared 2 bases from V and 6 bases from J, leaving 8 bases between. Germline loops: CDR1 MNHNS, CDR2 SASEGT. The CDR3 loop spans 13 amino acids.